Sequencing of this TCR beta chain was carried out in a study of shared clonotypes between healthy human individuals. Genomic DNA belonging to each subset was distributed in equal measure over several immunoSEQ plates. Produced via immunoSEQ multiplex PCR; TCRdb's table is partial and in-frame only. Of under 1,900,000 clones listed, about 98.5% are singletons. Germline CDR1 SGDLS, CDR2 YYNGEE. V lost 4 bases to trimming and J lost 2 bases, with 13 bases between them. The CDR3 has 15 amino acids. General study findings and limits: The study found lower generation probabilities in non-shared clonotypes than in those shared by all four donors. It was observed that 5% to 6% of naive CD4 clonotypes were shared across several donors. Tissues were not sampled, only blood, and their repertoires likely differ.

A remark on this clone: Its antigen is not identified.

The sample was naive CD4+ T cells sorted from blood. Subset meaning: CD45RA+ positively selected. The chain links TRBV9 to TRBJ2-1, with D possibly matching TRBD2 (5 bases). The sequence was obtained from a man younger than 40 in good health. The CDR3 DNA is TGTGCCAGCAGCCCACGTGGGAGTCCCTACAATGAGCAGTTCTTC. As protein: CASSPRGSPYNEQFF.